This entry is about one T cell receptor beta chain. The target antigen is unknown. The sample comes from a study of OX40 agonist ivuxolimab in advanced cancers. Study-wide points: Dose levels from 0.1 to 3.0 mg/kg saw CD4+ and CD8+ blood T cells expand clonally by week 6. Certain nonresponders likewise exhibited a low normalized T-cell clonal expansion. CD8+ T cells were the subset that, on average, had more expanded clones than CD4+.

Clones were read by immunoSEQ multiplex PCR, and TCRdb kept only the in-frame ones, dropping some. The sample lists tens of thousands of clones; roughly 82% were seen once. The study sampled blood at baseline, cycle 4 day 1, and cycle 7 day 1. Between the trimmed V and J ends, which lost 5 bases and 5 bases, there was a span of 15 bases. This CDR3 comprises 14 residues. Germline loops: CDR1 SGHNT, CDR2 YENEEA. The chain uses TRBV11-3 and TRBJ2-5; TRBD2 is a possible D gene (6 bases). The material was CD4+ or CD8+ T cells sorted from blood, obtained in a trial of the OX40 agonist ivuxolimab. This TCR was sampled from an adult with an advanced solid tumor such as melanoma, head and neck, liver or kidney cancer. This chain's CDR3 is CASSPTGGEETQYF. The CDR3 region has the DNA TGTGCCAGCAGCCCCACGGGCGGGGAGGAGACCCAGTACTTC.